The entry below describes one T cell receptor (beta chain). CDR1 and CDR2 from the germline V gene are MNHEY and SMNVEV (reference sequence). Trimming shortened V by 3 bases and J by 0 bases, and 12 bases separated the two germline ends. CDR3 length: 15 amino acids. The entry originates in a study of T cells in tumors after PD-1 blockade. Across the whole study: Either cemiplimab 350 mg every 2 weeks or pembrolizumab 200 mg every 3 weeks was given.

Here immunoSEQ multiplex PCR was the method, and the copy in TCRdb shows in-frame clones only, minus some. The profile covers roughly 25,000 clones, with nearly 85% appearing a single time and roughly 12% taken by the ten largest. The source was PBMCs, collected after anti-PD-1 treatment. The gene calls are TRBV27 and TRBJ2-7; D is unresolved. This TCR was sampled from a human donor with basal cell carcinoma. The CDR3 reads CASSLVQESSYEQYF. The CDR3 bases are TGTGCCAGCAGTTTGGTGCAGGAAAGCTCCTACGAGCAGTACTTC.